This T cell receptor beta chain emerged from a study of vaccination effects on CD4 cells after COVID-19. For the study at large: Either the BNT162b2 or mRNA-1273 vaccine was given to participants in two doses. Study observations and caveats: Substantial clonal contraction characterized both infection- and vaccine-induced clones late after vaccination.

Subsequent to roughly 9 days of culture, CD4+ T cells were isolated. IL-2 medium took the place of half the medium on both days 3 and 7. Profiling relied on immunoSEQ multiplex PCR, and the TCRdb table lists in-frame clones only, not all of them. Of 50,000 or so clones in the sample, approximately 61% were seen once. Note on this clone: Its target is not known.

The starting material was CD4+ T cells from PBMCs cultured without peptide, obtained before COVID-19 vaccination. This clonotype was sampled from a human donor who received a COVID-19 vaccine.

CDR3 in DNA: TGTGCCAGTAGTGCCCTACCGTGGGACCGTCAAGAGACCCAGTACTTC. It codes for CASSALPWDRQETQYF. This chain uses TRBV19 with TRBJ2-5; D may match TRBD1 or TRBD2 (5 bases each). CDR1 and CDR2 from the germline V gene are LNHDA and SQIVND (reference sequence). The CDR3 is 16 amino acids. The ends were cut back, 5 bases at V and 2 bases at J, with 18 bases in the middle.